Sequencing of this TCR beta chain was carried out in a study of blood T cell repertoires in COVID-19. About the study: The United States, Italy and Spain provided the acute and convalescent COVID-19 samples. T cells, B-cell-depleted T cells, or PBMCs supplied cDNA or gDNA.

CDR1 SGHRS and CDR2 YFSETQ come from the germline V gene. The CDR3 has 15 residues. V was pared by 4 bases and J by 12 bases, with 12 bases of the junction left unmatched. For recovered donors of Cohort 3, there were two negative PCRs, clearance, or symptom resolution. Assay used: immunoSEQ multiplex PCR; TCRdb lists only in-frame clones, some missing. The table shows more than 250,000 clones, with more than 75% occurring only once. The sequencing input was PBMCs or T cells enriched from blood (not recorded which). V usage is TRBV5-1 and J usage is TRBJ2-1; 11 bases are a match to TRBD1. The clonotype comes from a woman in her late teens or twenties who had recovered from COVID-19. The CDR3 DNA reads as TGCGCCAGCAGCGAAGGACAGGGGGCGCTTTCCAGGCAGTTCTTC. The encoded protein is CASSEGQGALSRQFF.